Shown below are 27 T cell receptor delta chains from a single sample sequenced in a study of γδ T cells in repeated Plasmodium falciparum infection. TCRdb reanalyzed the multiplex PCR reads using CATT. Seen here are under 65,000 delta-chain clones, around 1.8% observed once, and the top ten hold 15%. Gammadelta T cells were flow-sorted from PBMC into Vgamma9/Vdelta2+ and Vdelta2-negative populations for bulk analysis. The sample consisted of gamma-delta T cells from blood. The source of these receptors is a pool of human donors (malaria-infected and uninfected, not separated).

The sample holds many counts of this clone. With a far larger clone one base away, a read error is the likely cause. Other DNA sequences in this specimen translate into the identical CDR3. The chain uses TRDV1 and TRDJ1, with 10 bases fitting TRDD3. This CDR3 is built from 19 residues. Germline V gene lookup returns CDR1 TSWWSYY and CDR2 QGS. Trimming removed 0 bases from V and 0 bases from J; junction bases left unmatched: 10. The chain's CDR3 is CALGELSGGYATDTDKLIF. In nucleotides, the CDR3 is TGTGCTCTTGGGGAACTATCTGGGGGATATGCGACTGACACCGATAAACTCATCTTT.

With respect to this clone: TCRdb pairs this DNA with a much larger clone's protein that differs at residue 18, likely a read error; the protein shown was translated from the DNA. The rearrangement uses TRDV1 and TRDJ1; D tentatively reads TRDD2 or TRDD3 (8 bases each). CDR1 TSWWSYY and CDR2 QGS come from the germline V gene. CDR3 length: 20 residues. CDR3 sequence: CALGEPLFLHLGIPSDKHIF. Here the CDR3 DNA reads TGTGCTCTTGGGGAACCACTCTTCCTACATTTGGGGATACCTTCCGATAAACACATCTTT.

The chain couples TRDV1 to TRDJ1, with TRDD3 matching 13 bases. Assignment of the J gene here rests on matching the DNA to germline, because TCRdb gives none. The CDR3 length is 19 residues. V shed 3 bases and J 3 bases; nucleotides not matched to a gene: 13. Germline CDR1 reads TSWWSYY; CDR2 reads QGS. The CDR3 DNA sequence: TGTGCTCTTGGGGACCTGGACGGTACTGGGGGATACGACGCCGATAAACTCATCTTT. Translated: CALGDLDGTGGYDADKLIF.

Many counts were recorded for this clone. The protein TCRdb lists belongs to a much larger clone and differs from this DNA's translation at residue 14, which points to a read error; the protein shown is made from the DNA. The J gene is TRDJ1, the V gene TRDV2; 12 bases match TRDD3. Germline V gives CDR1 GEAIGNYY, CDR2 EKD. The CDR3 covers 16 residues. In DNA form, the CDR3 reads TGTGCCTGTGATCGGGTACTGGGGGATACCTCCCTTAAACCCATCTTT. This sequence encodes CACDRVLGDTSLKPIF.

Points on this clone: The TCRdb protein, from a much larger clone, departs from this DNA's translation at residue 9, likely by read error; the protein shown derives from the DNA. The V gene is TRDV1, the J gene TRDJ1; 9 nucleotides align to TRDD3. TCRdb does not report a J gene; here it was assigned by matching the DNA to germline references. This CDR3 spans 26 amino acids. Germline CDR1 is TSWWSYY and CDR2 is QGS. J lost 0 bases, V lost 2 bases, and 34 bases had no gene match. The CDR3 DNA sequence: TGTGCTCTTGGGGAAACGATCCTAGAGCCGCGACCGGGAGACTGGGGGACCCTGAGGTACACCGATAAACTCATCTTT. It yields the protein CALGETILEPRPGDWGTLRYTDKLIF.

This clone was seen ten or more times. TCRdb's entry gives the protein of a much larger clone, which mismatches this DNA's translation at residue 7, likely from a read error; the protein reported here is translated from the DNA. The chain has TRDV1 and TRDJ1; 13 bases are a match to TRDD3. Germline CDR1 reads TSWWSYY; CDR2 reads QGS. The CDR3 consists of 19 residues. V dropped 9 bases and J dropped 1; count of bases not matched to a gene: 17. The CDR3 region has the DNA TGTGCTCTCAATCACAAGGTAAACTGGGGGATACGGCCCACCGATAAACTCATCTTT. It translates to CALNHKVNWGIRPTDKLIF.

There are many counts of this clone. This DNA's translation and the protein TCRdb lists, from a much larger clone, do not match at residue 9, likely due to a read error; the protein shown is translated from the DNA. The chain uses TRDV1 and TRDJ1, with D hard to call. Germline CDR1 TSWWSYY, CDR2 QGS. V lost 3 bases, J lost 3 bases, and 20 bases lay in between. This CDR3 has 17 amino acids. This CDR3 reads CALGEPEYARVPDKLIF. The CDR3 DNA is TGTGCTCTTGGGGAGCCGGAGTACGCGAGGGTCCCCGATAAACTCATCTTT.

This clone occurred many times. This chain links TRDV1 with TRDJ3; D call uncertain. This CDR3 contains 16 residues. The V gene lost 1 base and the J gene lost 2 bases, with 6 bases spanning the gap. The germline gives CDR1 TSWWSYY, CDR2 QGS. The CDR3: CALGEPSPWDTRQMFF. CDR3 bases: TGTGCTCTTGGGGAACCTTCTCCCTGGGACACCCGACAGATGTTTTTC.

This clone was seen repeatedly, ten times or more. For this DNA, TCRdb reports the protein of a much larger clone, which diverges at residue 11, most likely from a read error; the protein presented here is translated directly from the DNA. V gene TRDV2 combines with J gene TRDJ1; 7 nucleotides match TRDD3. TCRdb supplies no J gene; here it was assigned by aligning the nucleotide sequence to germline. CDR1 and CDR2 from the germline V gene are GEAIGNYY and EKD. The J segment lost 3 bases and the V segment lost 1 base, leaving 10 bases of the junction unmatched. The CDR3 runs to 16 residues. The CDR3 sequence: CACDTGYWGHPDKLIF. In DNA form, the CDR3 reads TGTGCCTGTGACACGGGGTACTGGGGCCACCCCGATAAACTCATCTTT.

This clone appeared many times. With only one base between it and a far larger clone, this is likely a read error. This sample also contains other DNA sequences that code for the same CDR3. This rearrangement joins TRDV2 to TRDJ1, with TRDD3 identical over 12 bases. CDR3 length: 19 residues. The germline V gene has CDR1 GEAIGNYY and CDR2 EKD. Trimming cost V 0 bases and J 1 base; bases outside gene matches: 11. CDR3 sequence (DNA): TGTGCCTGTGACACCCTGCCCCCTGGGGGATACGGAAGCACCGATAAACTCATCTTT. As protein: CACDTLPPGGYGSTDKLIF.

This clone appeared a few times. A far bigger clonotype differs at one base, so this is likely a read error. This same CDR3 is encoded by further DNA sequences in the sample. This chain uses TRDV1 with TRDJ1; D unclear. TCRdb leaves out the J gene; it was filled in here by matching the DNA to germline. The V gene's germline CDR1 is TSWWSYY and CDR2 QGS. The CDR3 covers 14 residues. V lost 4 bases and J 6 bases, leaving 15 bases between the germline ends. The CDR3 is CALGALPGGHKLIF. CDR3 DNA: TGTGCTCTTGGGGCCTTGCCCGGAGGGCATAAACTCATCTTT.

The sample holds many counts of this clone. Translating this DNA gives a protein that differs at residue 6 from the TCRdb one, which belongs to a much larger clone; a read error is likely, and the protein shown is this translation. The chain carries TRDV1 and TRDJ1; no clear D. This CDR3 is built from 16 residues. Germline V gives CDR1 TSWWSYY, CDR2 QGS. Between the trimmed V and J ends, which lost 5 bases and 4 bases, there was a span of 20 bases. The CDR3 loop reads CALGIGPVRNGDKLIF. The CDR3 DNA reads as TGTGCTCTTGGGATAGGACCCGTTAGGAACGGCGATAAACTCATCTTT.

This clone was counted many times. This DNA translates differently at residue 8 from the TCRdb protein, which is that of a much larger clone; a read error is likely, and the protein shown is the DNA's own translation. The V call is TRDV2, the J call TRDJ1; D might be TRDD3 (5 bases). The CDR3 sequence is 14 residues long. Germline CDR1 GEAIGNYY, CDR2 EKD. Trimming took 3 bases from V and 1 from J, leaving 11 bases between them. CDR3 nucleotide sequence: TGTGCCTGTGACGGGATTAGTACCACCGATAAACTCATCTTT. This translates into CACDGISTTDKLIF.

Concerning this clone itself: This likely came from a read error, as a far larger clone is one base away. The identical CDR3 is also encoded by other nucleotide sequences in the sample. The rearrangement joins TRDV1 to TRDJ1; 9 bases line up with TRDD2. This CDR3 region has 19 residues. Germline lookup yields CDR1 TSWWSYY and CDR2 QGS. CDR3 bases: TGTGCTCTTGGGGAACGGCCTTCCTACATTGGGGGCCCCACCGACAAACTCATCTTT. It codes for CALGERPSYIGGPTDKLIF.

A few counts support this clone. A single base is all that separates this from a far larger clone, so a read error is likely. Distinct nucleotide sequences in the sample also encode this CDR3. This rearrangement joins TRDV2 to TRDJ1; the match to TRDD3 covers 8 bases. No J gene is reported in TCRdb; it was inferred here by comparing the DNA with germline. The germline V gene encodes CDR1 GEAIGNYY and CDR2 EKD. This CDR3 spans 19 amino acids. This CDR3 reads CACDYGGIRKLLHTDKLIF. CDR3 bases: TGTGCCTGTGATTATGGAGGGATACGCAAGCTTTTACACACTGATAAACTCATCTTT.

This clone appeared many times. The likely explanation is a read error, given a far larger clone one base away. This CDR3 is also generated by other DNA sequences in the sample. J is TRDJ1 and V is TRDV1; a possible D gene is TRDD3 (5 bases). Looked up from germline, CDR1 is TSWWSYY and CDR2 is QGS. The CDR3 consists of 14 residues. The CDR3 here is CALGELIGSDKLIF. CDR3 nucleotides: TGTGCCCTTGGGGAACTCATCGGGTCCGATAAACTCATCTTT.

For this clone: TCRdb's listed protein matches a much larger clone and diverges from this DNA's translation at residue 15, likely through a read error; the protein shown comes from the DNA. V is TRDV1 and J is TRDJ1; TRDD3 aligns across 8 bases. The ends lost 4 bases at V and 9 bases at J; junction bases unmatched: 28. The CDR3 extends over 20 amino acids. Germline CDR1 reads TSWWSYY; CDR2 reads QGS. The CDR3 DNA is TGTGCTCTTGGGGCGACGGCTCTCCCTCACGAAACTGGGGGGACAACAGAACTCATCTTT. It is translated as CALGATALPHETGGTTELIF.

A remark on this clone: A read error likely explains this, since a far larger clone differs by one base. The same CDR3 can be traced to other DNA sequences in this sample. This rearrangement joins TRDV2 to TRDJ3; 7 bases match TRDD3. The J gene comes from matching the DNA to germline here; TCRdb lacks it. CDR1 and CDR2 from the germline V gene are GEAIGNYY and EKD. This CDR3 comprises 20 residues. CDR3: CACDTGTGDLSSWDTRQMFF. CDR3 bases: TGCGCCTGTGACACCGGTACTGGGGACTTGAGCTCCTGGGACACCCGACAGATGTTTTTC.

This clone was detected many times. TCRdb's protein, taken from a much larger clone, differs from this DNA's translation at residue 5, likely owing to a read error; the protein displayed comes from the DNA. The V and J genes are TRDV1 and TRDJ1, with D possibly being TRDD3 (6 bases). With 6 bases removed from V and 2 bases from J, the gap between germline ends came to 19 bases. CDR1 and CDR2 (germline): TSWWSYY, QGS. The CDR3 spans 16 residues. CDR3 sequence (DNA): TGTGCTCTTGGACCAACCGTCTACTGGGCTACCGATAAACTCATCTTT. As protein: CALGPTVYWATDKLIF.

Concerning this clone: The TCRdb protein, from a much larger clone, departs from this DNA's translation at residue 9, likely by read error; the protein shown derives from the DNA. The gene calls are TRDV1 and TRDJ1; no firm D call. No J gene was available from TCRdb, and it was assigned here by a germline match of the DNA. The CDR3 sequence is 14 residues long. Germline V gives CDR1 TSWWSYY, CDR2 QGS. Trimming shortened V by 3 bases and J by 4 bases, and 12 bases separated the two germline ends. CDR3 nucleotide sequence: TGTGCTCTTGGGGAGATAGAGTACATCGATAAACTCATCTTT. It codes for CALGEIEYIDKLIF.

This clone was detected ten times or more. This is likely an artifact of a read error, given a far larger clone one base away. This sample also contains other DNA sequences that code for the same CDR3. The chain carries TRDV3 and TRDJ1; 13 nucleotides match TRDD3. Looked up from germline, CDR1 is TVYSNPD and CDR2 is GDNSRS (reference sequence). This CDR3 is 19 amino acids long. The CDR3 sequence is CAFAPSYGTGGYVTDKLIF. Here the CDR3 DNA reads TGTGCCTTTGCGCCTTCCTACGGAACTGGGGGATACGTCACCGATAAGCTCATCTTT.

A note on this clone: This sequence is one base from a far larger clone and is likely a read error. The sample carries other DNA sequences with the same CDR3. The chain recombines TRDV2 with TRDJ1, with 8 bases that match TRDD3. Here the J gene came from matching the DNA to germline, since TCRdb omits it. CDR1 GEAIGNYY and CDR2 EKD come from the germline V gene. The ends lost 0 bases at V and 0 bases at J; junction bases unmatched: 20. This CDR3 is 21 amino acids long. The CDR3, as DNA: TGTGCCTGTGACACCCGGCCTTCGTACGTACTGGGGGCCTCATACACCGATAAACTCATCTTT. It is translated as CACDTRPSYVLGASYTDKLIF.

This clone appeared a few times. It differs at one base from a far larger clone, so likely a read error. Other DNA sequences from this sample encode an identical CDR3 as well. The chain uses TRDV3 and TRDJ1; 8 bases are shared with TRDD3. CDR3 length equals 18 residues. Germline CDR1 TVYSNPD, CDR2 GDNSRS (reference sequence). V trimming: 4 bases; J trimming: 0 bases; junction bases outside the gene matches: 19. The CDR3 coding sequence is TGTGCCTCCGCCCTCCAACCTTGGGGGATCCAGTACACCGATAAACTCATCTTT. Its protein is CASALQPWGIQYTDKLIF.

Only a few counts were recorded for this clone. For this DNA, TCRdb reports the protein of a much larger clone, which diverges at residue 15, most likely from a read error; the protein presented here is translated directly from the DNA. The V and J genes are TRDV2 and TRDJ1; 11 nucleotides line up with TRDD3. No J segment appears in TCRdb, so it was assigned here by matching the sequence to germline. The length of the CDR3 is 20 residues. Per germline, CDR1 GEAIGNYY and CDR2 EKD. Germline trimming cut 0 bases from V and 4 bases from J; bases unmatched to any gene: 18. In DNA form, the CDR3 reads TGTGCCTGTGACACCGTGATGCCTAATACTGGGGGATATGAGAGCGATAAACTCATCTTT. Translating it yields CACDTVMPNTGGYESDKLIF.

The table lists this clone with many counts. A far larger clone is off by one base, so a read error is likely. This same CDR3 is encoded by further DNA sequences in the sample. This rearrangement joins TRDV3 to TRDJ1; 7 bases line up with TRDD2. V lost 4 bases and J lost 2; bases outside the gene matches: 19. Germline lookup yields CDR1 TVYSNPD and CDR2 GDNSRS (reference sequence). CDR3 length: 17 residues. The CDR3 DNA reads as TGTGCCTCTAGGCTTCCTAGCTCGATACTTGAGACCGATAAACTCATCTTT. The encoded protein is CASRLPSSILETDKLIF.

This clone was detected many times. The TCRdb protein, from a much larger clone, departs from this DNA's translation at residue 10, likely by read error; the protein shown derives from the DNA. The rearrangement uses TRDV1 and TRDJ1; D remains ambiguous. This CDR3 is 13 amino acids long. Germline V lookup: CDR1 TSWWSYY, CDR2 QGS. Trimming shortened V by 0 bases and J by 9 bases, and 11 bases separated the two germline ends. This CDR3 is CALGELFVDELIF. DNA of the CDR3: TGTGCTCTTGGGGAACTATTCGTGGATGAACTCATCTTT.

This clone was picked up a small number of times. The protein recorded in TCRdb matches a much larger clone and deviates from this DNA's translation at residue 13, suggesting a read error; the protein here is obtained by translating the DNA. The chain links TRDV1 to TRDJ1; tentative D call: TRDD3 (5 bases). The J gene, left out of TCRdb, was set here by checking the DNA against germline. Germline V gene sequence: CDR1 TSWWSYY, CDR2 QGS. Trimming cost V 2 bases and J 0 bases, with 25 bases left between them. This CDR3 is built from 20 residues. The CDR3 sequence is CALGEIRPWKQGGHTDKLIF. The CDR3 DNA reads TGTGCTCTTGGGGAAATCCGGCCTTGGAAGCAGGGGGGTCACACCGATAAACTCATCTTT.